These T cell receptor beta chains were read from a single sample in a study of T-cell reconstitution after alpha-beta-depleted transplantation in children. Using its own MiXCR run on the PCR reads, TCRdb lists one record per CDR3 protein. The sample yields about 610,000 distinct CDR3 sequences, 8% to 11% seen once. The source material was PBMCs from the stem cell graft donor, sampled from the stem cell graft. The receptors originated from a human donor who donated a stem cell graft to a child with acute myeloid leukemia. Each CDR3 is given with its conserved first and last residue. The D gene is left open where the match is weak. Not all rows give a size; the values are once, few, many and, for expanded clones, a class.

DNA | CDR3 | V | size | J | D | length
TGTGCCAGCAGCCAAGGAATTAATGAGCAGTTCTTC | CASSQGINEQFF | TRBV4-2 | many | TRBJ2-1 | . | 12
TGTGCCAGCAGCTTAACCCAGGGGGCGGGTCAGCCCCAGCATTTT | CASSLTQGAGQPQHF | TRBV7-6 | few | TRBJ1-5 | TRBD1 | 15
TGTGCCAGCAGCCAAGACTGGACTAGCGGGGTCATAAGTGAGCAGTTCTTC | CASSQDWTSGVISEQFF | TRBV3-1 | . | TRBJ2-1 | TRBD2 | 17
TGTGCCAGCACCCCCGTCGGACGGTACAATGAGCAGTTCTTC | CASTPVGRYNEQFF | TRBV28 | few | TRBJ2-1 | . | 14
TGTGCCAGCAGTCCTTGGGAGACAGGCTCCTACGAGCAGTACTTC | CASSPWETGSYEQYF | TRBV27 | . | TRBJ2-7 | . | 15
TGTGCCACCAGCCTTTTCAGGGGATCGACCGGGGAGCTGTTTTTT | CATSLFRGSTGELFF | TRBV15 | few | TRBJ2-2 | . | 15
TGCAGTGCTACCCTACTCCAGGGGTTGTTCGAGCAGTACTTC | CSATLLQGLFEQYF | TRBV20-1 | many | TRBJ2-7 | . | 14
TGCAGTGCTAGGCGACCCGTCCCGAACACTGAAGCTTTCTTT | CSARRPVPNTEAFF | TRBV20-1 | few | TRBJ1-1 | . | 14
TGTGCCAGCGCCCGGCGACAGAACACCGGGGAGCTGTTTTTT | CASARRQNTGELFF | TRBV28 | . | TRBJ2-2 | . | 14
TGTGCCAGTTATACTCGCCCCAGCGGGTTCTACTCAGATACGCAGTATTTT | CASYTRPSGFYSDTQYF | TRBV28 | few | TRBJ2-3 | . | 17
TGTGCCAGCAGCCGACATGTGGGACAGGGTTACAATGAGCAGTTCTTC | CASSRHVGQGYNEQFF | TRBV7-3 | few | TRBJ2-1 | TRBD1 | 16
TGCGCCAGCACGGGACAACCGAACACTGAAGCTTTCTTT | CASTGQPNTEAFF | TRBV5-1 | many | TRBJ1-1 | . | 13
TGTGCCAGCAGTTACCCCAGACTAGCGGGAGGGCCGCGACCGAATGAGCAGTTCTTC | CASSYPRLAGGPRPNEQFF | TRBV6-5 | . | TRBJ2-1 | TRBD2 | 19
TGTGCCAGCAGTTTAGACAGGAGTTATGGCTACACCTTC | CASSLDRSYGYTF | TRBV5-1 | many | TRBJ1-2 | . | 13
TGTGCCAGCAGCCAGTGGGTGAACACTGAAGCTTTCTTT | CASSQWVNTEAFF | TRBV7-2 | many | TRBJ1-1 | . | 13
TGCGCCAGCAGCCCCAGGACTAGCGGGAGGATCCTCTCCTACAATGAGCAGTTCTTC | CASSPRTSGRILSYNEQFF | TRBV5-1 | many | TRBJ2-1 | TRBD2 | 19